These T cell receptor beta chains were read from a single sample in a study of regulatory T cells in long-lasting Graves disease. TCRdb called the multiplex PCR reads again in MiXCR, with one record for every CDR3 protein. The sample holds 350,000 to 450,000 distinct CDR3 sequences; about a fifth are singletons and the top ten take more than 20%. Specimen: peripheral blood mononuclear cells (PBMCs), collected when the disease was refractory, from a patient treated with antithyroid drugs. These receptors were taken from a female donor with Graves disease. Both conserved end residues are part of each CDR3. Fields, in order: V gene, D gene, clone size, J gene, CDR3 protein, CDR3 DNA. The D gene is left open where the match is weak. Clone size is shown for a subset of rows, as once, few, many or a class of expanded clone.

TRBV6-1,TRBD1,-,TRBJ2-1,CASSFWDRGSYNEQFF,TGTGCCAGCAGCTTCTGGGACAGGGGTTCCTACAATGAGCAGTTCTTC
TRBV28,-,many,TRBJ2-7,CASSLSARGLSEQYF,TGTGCCAGCAGTTTATCGGCTCGGGGGTTGAGCGAGCAGTACTTC
TRBV7-2,-,many,TRBJ2-5,CASSFPPGTLLSETQYF,TGTGCCAGCAGCTTTCCGCCCGGGACACTCCTCAGCGAGACCCAGTACTTC
TRBV24-1,-,-,TRBJ2-7,CATKGPTRPPQGEQYF,TGTGCCACGAAAGGGCCGACCCGACCCCCCCAAGGCGAGCAGTACTTC
TRBV4-3,TRBD2,-,TRBJ2-7,CASSQGVAGSYEQYF,TGCGCCAGCAGCCAAGGGGTAGCGGGTTCCTACGAGCAGTACTTC
TRBV20-1,-,many,TRBJ2-7,CSAPGPGEEQYF,TGCAGTGCCCCAGGCCCGGGGGAAGAGCAGTACTTC
TRBV2,-,-,TRBJ2-2,CASSVSGVTGEPFF,TGTGCCAGCAGCGTGAGCGGCGTCACCGGGGAGCCGTTTTTT
TRBV10-1,-,-,TRBJ2-4,CASGKGNIQYF,TGCGCCAGCGGGAAGGGAAACATTCAGTACTTC
TRBV19,-,-,TRBJ1-5,CASTHGGPYGNQPQHF,TGTGCCAGTACCCACGGGGGGCCGTATGGCAATCAGCCCCAGCATTTT
TRBV29-1,TRBD1,many,TRBJ2-7,CSVGTGVWYEQYF,TGCAGCGTTGGGACAGGGGTGTGGTACGAGCAGTACTTC
TRBV7-2,-,many,TRBJ2-5,CASSLGRGEYETQYF,TGTGCCAGCAGCTTAGGTCGAGGGGAGTATGAGACCCAGTACTTC
TRBV12-3/TRBV12-4,TRBD1,many,TRBJ1-2,CASSFTNRGYGYTF,TGTGCCAGCAGTTTCACGAACAGGGGGTATGGCTACACCTTC
TRBV28,TRBD1,many,TRBJ1-4,CASRSGQARGEKLFF,TGTGCCAGCAGATCCGGACAGGCCCGTGGGGAAAAACTGTTTTTT
TRBV11-2,TRBD1,-,TRBJ2-7,CASSLVAGTGGLYGQYF,TGTGCCAGCAGCTTAGTTGCCGGGACAGGGGGCTTATACGGGCAGTACTTC
TRBV12-3/TRBV12-4,-,many,TRBJ1-2,CASSLGSANYGYTF,TGTGCCAGCAGTTTAGGTTCGGCTAACTATGGCTACACCTTC
TRBV19,TRBD2,-,TRBJ2-7,CASSGTMSGGCEQYF,TGTGCCAGTAGTGGCACCATGAGCGGGGGATGCGAGCAGTACTTC
TRBV18,-,many,TRBJ1-2,CASSPGKGGYTF,TGTGCCAGCTCACCAGGGAAGGGTGGCTACACCTTC
TRBV20-1,TRBD2,-,TRBJ2-7,CSAMAGESYEQYF,TGCAGTGCTATGGCGGGGGAATCCTACGAGCAGTACTTC
TRBV27,-,many,TRBJ2-5,CASSPAVSDQETQYF,TGTGCCAGCAGCCCCGCCGTCTCGGACCAAGAGACCCAGTACTTC
TRBV3-1,-,many,TRBJ1-1,CASSQKTSRNTEAFF,TGTGCCAGCAGCCAAAAAACTAGTCGGAACACTGAAGCTTTCTTT
TRBV19,TRBD1,-,TRBJ1-5,CASTRTGGGAGQPQHF,TGTGCCAGTACTCGAACAGGGGGGGGGGCAGGACAGCCCCAGCATTTT
TRBV7-2,-,-,TRBJ2-3,CASSFFRTSTDTQYF,TGTGCCAGCAGCTTCTTCAGAACTAGCACAGATACGCAGTATTTT
TRBV20-1,-,many,TRBJ2-7,CSAIDRRTYEQYF,TGCAGTGCCATAGACAGGCGAACCTACGAGCAGTACTTC
TRBV12-3/TRBV12-4,TRBD2,-,TRBJ2-1,CATQFTGGSSYNEQFF,TGTGCCACCCAGTTTACGGGAGGGAGCTCCTACAATGAGCAGTTCTTC
TRBV6-1,TRBD1,many,TRBJ1-1,CATNKWDRRTEAFF,TGTGCCACCAACAAGTGGGACAGGAGGACTGAAGCTTTCTTT
TRBV4-1,-,-,TRBJ1-2,CASSQAIGDANGYTF,TGCGCCAGCAGCCAAGCCATTGGGGACGCCAATGGCTACACCTTC
TRBV28,-,many,TRBJ1-2,CASSLWKGNYGYTF,TGTGCCAGCAGTTTATGGAAGGGGAACTATGGCTACACCTTC
TRBV10-3,TRBD1,few,TRBJ1-1,CAISERDRGFAFF,TGTGCCATCAGTGAGCGGGACAGGGGATTTGCTTTCTTT
TRBV20-1,-,few,TRBJ1-1,CSARDPQGLNTEAFF,TGCAGTGCTAGAGATCCCCAGGGATTGAACACTGAAGCTTTCTTT
TRBV7-8,-,-,TRBJ1-4,CASSSWGMNEELFF,TGTGCCAGCAGCTCGTGGGGCATGAATGAAGAACTGTTTTTT
TRBV6-2/TRBV6-3,-,-,TRBJ2-7,CASSYAGSSYEQYF,TGTGCCAGCAGTTACGCGGGTAGCTCCTACGAGCAGTACTTC
TRBV7-6,-,few,TRBJ2-2,CASSSIGTNTGELFF,TGTGCCAGCAGCTCCATAGGGACGAACACCGGGGAGCTGTTTTTT
TRBV2,TRBD1,-,TRBJ2-1,CASSEAPSQTGGFF,TGTGCCAGCAGTGAAGCGCCGTCTCAGACAGGGGGGTTCTTC
TRBV12-3/TRBV12-4,-,many,TRBJ2-5,CASRRALETQYF,TGTGCCAGCAGGAGGGCGTTGGAGACCCAGTACTTC
TRBV28,TRBD2,many,TRBJ2-4,CASTPTSGIAKNIQYF,TGTGCCAGCACTCCGACTAGCGGGATTGCCAAAAACATTCAGTACTTC